The subject of this entry is one TCR beta chain. Its antigen remains unidentified. The CDR3 extends over 14 amino acids. V shed 6 bases, J shed 10 bases, and the junction held 11 bases outside the gene matches. Germline V gene data show CDR1 as MDHEN and CDR2 as SYDVKM. The data were taken from a study of T cell responses to AZD1222 COVID-19 vaccine. Sequenced by immunoSEQ multiplex PCR; TCRdb stores in-frame clones only, minus some. This table has 150,000 or so clones, 75% to 95% appearing once. The study, taken as a whole, reports: Targeting of unmutated variant regions was reportedly seen in nearly half of spike-specific TCRs.

This rearrangement joins TRBV28 to TRBJ1-1; 10 bases match TRBD1. The source is an adult in good health. The starting material was peripheral blood, obtained on day 0 of AZD1222 vaccination. Written as DNA, the CDR3 is TGTGCCAGCAGGCCACCCACGGGACAGGGGTCAGCTTTCTTT. It specifies CASRPPTGQGSAFF. Full variable domain (remainder filled in from reference TRBV28 and TRBJ1-1): DVKVTQSSRYLVKRTGEKVFLECVQDMDHENMFWYRQDPGLGLRLIYFSYDVKMKEKGDIPEGYSVSREKKERFSLILESASTNQTSMYLCASRPPTGQGSAFFGQGTRLTVV.